The clone carrying this T cell receptor beta chain has only a few counts. This sample is part of a study of early T cells in non-severe SARS-CoV-2 infection. This CDR3 contains 18 residues. Trimming stripped 0 bases from V and 6 bases from J, with 22 bases between. Germline V CDR1 and CDR2: PRHDT, FYEKMQ (reference sequence). TCRdb processed the 5' RACE reads anew with MiXCR; each CDR3 protein has one entry. The table includes 52,000 or so distinct CDR3 sequences, approximately 13% detected once. The receptor's source is an adult who was a healthcare worker with PCR-confirmed SARS-CoV-2 infection or an uninfected control (not recorded which). Sequenced input: whole blood. The chain has TRBV13 and TRBJ2-3; D may be TRBD1 or TRBD2 (5 bases each). CDR3 sequence (DNA): TGTGCCAGCAGCTTAGGCCCCTTAGGTGGGGGTCTTTTGGATACGCAGTATTTT. Its translation: CASSLGPLGGGLLDTQYF.